The 23 T cell receptor beta chains listed next were all sequenced from one sample in a study of monozygotic twins with inflammatory bowel disease. TCRdb derives one entry per CDR3 protein from the 5' RACE reads, leaving out DNA. The ten top clones account for 2% to 2.5%, within a sample of 300,000 to 350,000 distinct CDR3 sequences. Sequencing was performed on blood. Receptors originate from a human donor with ulcerative colitis or Crohn's disease, or a healthy co-twin of an affected twin (not recorded which).

The rearrangement joins TRBV4-3 to TRBJ2-3. Germline V gene data show CDR1 as LGHNA and CDR2 as YSLEER. CDR3 length: 15 residues. This chain's CDR3 is CASSQVGLATDTQYF.

The chain employs TRBV4-3 and TRBJ1-3. CDR1 is LGHNA and CDR2 is YSLEER in the germline V gene. The CDR3 has 16 residues. The CDR3 loop is CASSQDSGTAGNTIYF.

The chain recombines TRBV14 with TRBJ2-5; TCRdb returns TRBD1, unconfirmable since there is no DNA. Germline CDR1 and CDR2: SGHDN and FVKESK. The CDR3 sequence is 14 residues long. The CDR3 region is CASRLTGGGETQYF.

The V call is TRBV7-2, the J call TRBJ2-5; the TCRdb D gene call, TRBD2, has no DNA to confirm it. This CDR3 is 14 amino acids long. From germline, CDR1 is SGHTA and CDR2 FQGNSA. CDR3 sequence reads: CASSLTSGGETQYF. Filled out from reference TRBV7-2 and TRBJ2-5, the complete variable domain reads GAGVSQSPSNKVTEKGKDVELRCDPISGHTALYWYRQSLGQGLEFLIYFQGNSAPDKSGLPSDRFSAERTGGSVSTLTIQRTQQEDSAVYLCASSLTSGGETQYFGPGTRLLVL.

The rearrangement joins TRBV5-1 to TRBJ1-6; without DNA, the TCRdb call of TRBD1 cannot be checked. This CDR3 is 15 amino acids long. CDR1 is SGHRS, CDR2 YFSETQ, per germline. The CDR3: CASSLTPGGVSPLHF.

V gene TRBV3-1 combines with J gene TRBJ2-5; TCRdb outputs TRBD2, but without DNA this stays unchecked. The CDR3 spans 18 residues. From germline, CDR1 is LGHDT and CDR2 YNNKEL (reference sequence). CDR3 sequence reads: CASSQDRRTSGYKETQYF.

The chain joins TRBV12-3 or TRBV12-4 to TRBJ1-5; TCRdb gives TRBD1 as the D gene, but with no DNA this cannot be confirmed. CDR3 length: 18 amino acids. CDR3 loop: CASSPRGTDILSDQPQHF.

This chain links TRBV27 with TRBJ1-2; TCRdb's assignment of TRBD1 cannot be checked, as there is no DNA. The CDR3 length is 12 residues. The germline V gene has CDR1 MNHEY and CDR2 SMNVEV (reference sequence). CDR3: CASSPSGNGYTF.

V is TRBV20-1 and J is TRBJ2-3; TCRdb's D gene call, TRBD2, goes unchecked for lack of DNA. Germline assignment: CDR1 DFQATT and CDR2 SNEGSKA (reference sequence). This CDR3 is built from 17 residues. This CDR3 is CSARVGRGGRVTDTQYF.

V and J are TRBV20-1 and TRBJ2-3; TCRdb picks TRBD1, but there is no DNA to check that call. The CDR3 has 14 amino acids. CDR1 DFQATT and CDR2 SNEGSKA come from the germline V gene (reference sequence). The CDR3 sequence is CSASDGQSTDTQYF.

V usage is TRBV30 and J usage is TRBJ1-4; the D call from TCRdb, TRBD1, cannot be confirmed without DNA. The CDR3 has 14 residues. Germline CDR1 is GTSNPN and CDR2 is SVGIG (reference sequence). The CDR3 protein is CAWSHGQPDEKLFF.

CDR3 loop: CAWKRQTRDTGELFF. The V and J genes are TRBV30 and TRBJ2-2; without DNA, the TCRdb call of TRBD1 cannot be checked. CDR1 GTSNPN and CDR2 SVGIG come from the germline V gene (reference sequence). The CDR3 is made up of 15 amino acids.

V is TRBV5-1 and J is TRBJ1-6. The CDR3 is 18 residues long. The germline V gene has CDR1 SGHRS and CDR2 YFSETQ. This chain's CDR3 is CASSLVASASSYNSPLHF. Full variable domain (outside the CDR3, taken from reference TRBV5-1 and TRBJ1-6): KAGVTQTPRYLIKTRGQQVTLSCSPISGHRSVSWYQQTPGQGLQFLFEYFSETQRNKGNFPGRFSGRQFSNSRSEMNVSTLELGDSALYLCASSLVASASSYNSPLHFGNGTRLTVT.

The V gene is TRBV4-1, the J gene TRBJ1-4. CDR1 is MGHRA and CDR2 is YSYEKL in the germline V gene. There are 14 residues in the CDR3. CDR3 in amino acids: CASSQVGEIMGLFF.

V gene TRBV5-1 combines with J gene TRBJ2-7; TCRdb indicates TRBD2, and absent DNA this call remains unverified. The V gene's germline CDR1 is SGHRS and CDR2 YFSETQ. This CDR3 comprises 15 residues. CDR3 loop: CASSLTPQASYEQYF.

The CDR3 loop reads CASSFDKGNTIYF. The chain links TRBV6-6 to TRBJ1-3. Germline CDR1 is MNHNY and CDR2 is SVGAGI (reference sequence). This CDR3 region has 13 residues.

This chain joins TRBV5-4 and TRBJ2-7. Germline assignment: CDR1 SGHNT and CDR2 YYREEE (reference sequence). The CDR3 length is 14 residues. The CDR3 here is CASSVTGVSYEQYF.

The CDR3 loop reads CASSGSGTYNEQFF. The rearrangement links TRBV5-1 to TRBJ2-1; TCRdb gives TRBD2 as the D gene, but with no DNA this cannot be confirmed. The CDR3 sequence is 14 residues long. Germline values: CDR1 SGHRS, CDR2 YFSETQ.

The rearrangement uses TRBV7-2 and TRBJ2-1; absent DNA, TCRdb's TRBD2 call cannot be checked. The length of the CDR3 is 14 residues. CDR1 and CDR2 from the germline V gene are SGHTA and FQGNSA. The CDR3 spells CASSLAITSREQFF.

This chain uses TRBV9 with TRBJ1-3; absent DNA, TCRdb's TRBD1 call cannot be checked. Per the germline V gene, CDR1 is SGDLS and CDR2 is YYNGEE. The CDR3 runs to 15 residues. CDR3 region: CASSVGGATGNTIYF.

J is TRBJ2-4 and V is TRBV29-1. The CDR3 has 17 amino acids. Germline V gene sequence: CDR1 SQVTM, CDR2 ANQGSEA. CDR3 region: CSVEDFYAHWGKNIQYF.

The chain joins TRBV19 to TRBJ2-2. Germline V gives CDR1 LNHDA, CDR2 SQIVND (reference sequence). CDR3 length: 13 residues. CDR3 sequence: CASSIIWTGELFF.

This chain joins TRBV12-3 or TRBV12-4 and TRBJ2-5; without DNA, the TCRdb call of TRBD1 cannot be checked. CDR3 length: 14 amino acids. This CDR3 is CASSLGRGSETQYF.